This T cell receptor beta chain was documented in a study of blood T cell repertoires in COVID-19. On the study more broadly: Specimens from acute and convalescent COVID-19 originated in the United States, Italy and Spain. T cells, B-cell-depleted T cells, or PBMCs provided the cDNA or gDNA that served as material.

This clone was observed a few times. In the authors' workflow: Using reference gene primer amplification, nucleated cell counts were estimated. Here immunoSEQ multiplex PCR was the method, and the copy in TCRdb shows in-frame clones only, minus some. D and trimming come from the DNA, and the V and J calls and clone size come from that table. The data contain 5,800 or so clones, roughly 77% of them singletons. The CDR3 extends over 15 amino acids. V gave up 0 bases and J gave up 1 base, with 8 bases separating them. Germline lookup yields CDR1 SGHRS and CDR2 YFSETQ. The rearrangement uses TRBV5-1 and TRBJ1-3; perhaps TRBD1 as D (5 bases). The sample was peripheral blood. The clonotype comes from a man in his sixties with acute or convalescent COVID-19. This CDR3 is CASSLVGGSGNTIYF. The CDR3 nucleotides are TGCGCCAGCAGCTTGGTCGGGGGGTCTGGAAACACCATATATTTT.